These 32 T cell receptor beta chains originate from one sample sequenced in a study of shared clonotypes between healthy human individuals. Data came from immunoSEQ multiplex PCR; TCRdb stores just in-frame clones and leaves some out. The sample comprises 2.3 million or so clones, 90% to 95% of which are singletons, and about 0.37% rests with the top ten. The sample consisted of naive CD4+ T cells from PBMCs. Subset indicated: CD45RA+ positively selected. Receptors originate from a young man in good health. Some clones in this sample may be carry-over from other donors' samples.

The chain combines TRBV5-1 with TRBJ2-7, with TRBD1 matching over 9 bases. Per germline, CDR1 SGHRS and CDR2 YFSETQ. Trimming at V came to 3 bases and at J to 5 bases, leaving 6 bases not matched to a gene. The CDR3 covers 14 residues. The CDR3 is CASSWRTGEHEQYF. The CDR3 DNA follows: TGCGCCAGCAGCTGGCGGACAGGGGAGCACGAGCAGTACTTC.

The rearrangement links TRBV5-1 to TRBJ2-7, with D perhaps matching TRBD1 (6 bases). V lost 0 bases and J lost 3, with 10 bases in between. Germline V gene data show CDR1 as SGHRS and CDR2 as YFSETQ. CDR3 size: 14 residues. CDR3 sequence (DNA): TGCGCCAGCAGCTTGGCCGACAGGAGCTACGAGCAGTACTTC. Its protein product is CASSLADRSYEQYF.

A note on this clone: At the DNA level, this CDR3 is encoded by other sequences in the same sample as well. The chain has TRBV5-4 and TRBJ2-1; the D is unclear. Germline CDR1 reads SGHNT; CDR2 reads YYREEE (reference sequence). The length of the CDR3 is 15 residues. Trimming took 1 base from V and 0 from J, leaving 8 bases between them. The DNA for the CDR3 is TGTGCCAGCAGCTTGAGCCGGAGCTCCTACAATGAGCAGTTCTTC. This encodes CASSLSRSSYNEQFF.

The chain uses TRBV18 and TRBJ1-1; D not resolved. This CDR3 has 14 amino acids. From germline, CDR1 is KGHSH and CDR2 LQKENI. V lost 1 base and J lost 1, with 7 bases in between. The CDR3 spells CASSPLAPNTEAFF. CDR3 bases: TGTGCCAGCTCACCACTCGCCCCGAACACTGAAGCTTTCTTT. The variable domain in full, with the rest retrieved from reference TRBV18 and TRBJ1-1, is NAGVMQNPRHLVRRRGQEARLRCSPMKGHSHVYWYRQLPEEGLKFMVYLQKENIIDESGMPKERFSAEFPKEGPSILRIQQVVRGDSAAYFCASSPLAPNTEAFFGQGTRLTVV.

The genes are TRBV9 and TRBJ2-6; D is possibly TRBD1 (5 bases). The CDR3 consists of 13 residues. V dropped 7 bases and J dropped 4 bases, with 9 bases sitting between them. Germline loops: CDR1 SGDLS, CDR2 YYNGEE. This CDR3 reads CASGAPGANVLTF. Written as DNA, the CDR3 is TGTGCCAGCGGGGCTCCCGGGGCCAACGTCCTGACTTTC.

This chain links TRBV10-3 with TRBJ2-2; 10 bases are a match to TRBD1. The CDR3 loop spans 14 amino acids. CDR1 is ENHRY and CDR2 is SYGVKD in the germline V gene. Unmatched junction bases numbered 5, after V lost 10 bases and J lost 3 bases. The CDR3 spells CASRQGADTGELFF. In DNA, the CDR3 is TGTGCCAGTAGACAGGGGGCAGACACCGGGGAGCTGTTTTTT.

This rearrangement joins TRBV7-3 to TRBJ2-3; D remains ambiguous. CDR1 is SGHTA and CDR2 is FQGTGA in the germline V gene. This CDR3 region has 15 residues. V lost 2 bases and J 0 bases, leaving 9 bases between the germline ends. The CDR3 here is CASSLALGSTDTQYF. Written as DNA, the CDR3 is TGTGCCAGCAGCTTAGCGCTTGGAAGCACAGATACGCAGTATTTT.

This chain links TRBV18 with TRBJ1-5, with 11 bases lining up with TRBD1. V was clipped by 4 bases and J by 7 bases; unmatched bases: 3. CDR1 is KGHSH and CDR2 is LQKENI in the germline V gene. There are 14 residues in the CDR3. CDR3 bases: TGTGCCAGCTCACAAGGGACAGGGGGACAGCCCCAGCATTTT. Translating gives CASSQGTGGQPQHF.

The chain recombines TRBV19 with TRBJ2-1; 11 bases are shared with TRBD2. The CDR3 sequence is 17 residues long. J was trimmed by 0 bases and V by 0 bases; bases with no gene match: 1. The germline V gene encodes CDR1 LNHDA and CDR2 SQIVND (reference sequence). The CDR3 loop is CASSIEGTSGSYNEQFF. The CDR3 bases are TGTGCCAGTAGTATAGAGGGGACTAGCGGCTCCTACAATGAGCAGTTCTTC. Supplemented by reference TRBV19 and TRBJ2-1, the full variable domain reads DGGITQSPKYLFRKEGQNVTLSCEQNLNHDAMYWYRQDPGQGLRLIYYSQIVNDFQKGDIAEGYSVSREKKESFPLTVTSAQKNPTAFYLCASSIEGTSGSYNEQFFGPGTRLTVL.

The chain recombines TRBV9 with TRBJ2-5; D is tentatively TRBD1 or TRBD2 (5 bases each). V was clipped by 4 bases and J by 1 base, with 14 bases between them. Germline V gene lookup returns CDR1 SGDLS and CDR2 YYNGEE. This CDR3 has 15 residues. The chain's CDR3 is CASSTFGTVQETQYF. The CDR3 DNA is TGTGCCAGCAGCACTTTTGGGACGGTCCAAGAGACCCAGTACTTC.

The chain employs TRBV5-6 and TRBJ2-1, with D perhaps assigned TRBD1 or TRBD2 (5 bases each). The ends were cut back, 5 bases at V and 3 bases at J, with 12 bases in the middle. This CDR3 spans 14 amino acids. Germline CDR1 and CDR2: SGHDT and YYEEEE. The CDR3 DNA reads as TGTGCCAGCAGGACCGGGACCTACTACAATGAGCAGTTCTTC. Translating gives CASRTGTYYNEQFF. The whole variable domain, filled in from reference TRBV5-6 and TRBJ2-1, reads DAGVTQSPTHLIKTRGQQVTLRCSPKSGHDTVSWYQQALGQGPQFIFQYYEEEERQRGNFPDRFSGHQFPNYSSELNVNALLLGDSALYLCASRTGTYYNEQFFGPGTRLTVL.

The chain combines TRBV2 with TRBJ2-7; D is ambiguous. Deletions cut 0 bases from V and 0 bases from J, with 12 bases between. This CDR3 has 16 residues. Germline V lookup: CDR1 SNHLY, CDR2 FYNNEI. The CDR3 sequence: CASSEALGQLSYEQYF. The CDR3 nucleotides read TGTGCCAGCAGTGAAGCGCTTGGCCAGCTCTCCTACGAGCAGTACTTC.

This chain uses TRBV28 with TRBJ2-3; TRBD2 aligns across 10 bases. Germline-derived CDR1 and CDR2 are MDHEN and SYDVKM. V lost 1 base to trimming and J lost 4 bases; unmatched junction nucleotides: 8. CDR3 length equals 17 residues. The CDR3 loop reads CASSLFTSGKGADTQYF. The CDR3 DNA sequence: TGTGCCAGCAGTTTATTTACTAGCGGGAAGGGGGCAGATACGCAGTATTTT.

V is TRBV28 and J is TRBJ1-2; D is unresolved. Between the trimmed V and J ends, which lost 1 base and 7 bases, there was a span of 10 bases. The CDR3 runs to 13 residues. Germline-derived CDR1 and CDR2 are MDHEN and SYDVKM. CDR3 protein: CASSLLSLRGYTF. In DNA form, the CDR3 reads TGTGCCAGCAGTTTATTAAGTCTACGTGGCTACACCTTC.

This chain uses TRBV7-3 with TRBJ2-1; TRBD2 aligns across 10 bases. J lost 2 bases, V lost 2 bases, and 3 bases had no gene match. The germline V gene has CDR1 SGHTA and CDR2 FQGTGA. The CDR3 runs 16 residues. The CDR3 reads CASSLQSGRAYNEQFF. The CDR3 DNA is TGTGCCAGCAGCTTACAAAGCGGGAGGGCCTACAATGAGCAGTTCTTC.

The V call is TRBV9, the J call TRBJ1-2; 7 nucleotides agree with TRBD1. V gave up 2 bases and J gave up 6 bases; unmatched junction bases: 4. The CDR3 extends over 13 amino acids. Germline V gene lookup returns CDR1 SGDLS and CDR2 YYNGEE. The CDR3 spells CASSVTGSDGYTF. CDR3 DNA: TGTGCCAGCAGCGTGACAGGGTCGGATGGCTACACCTTC.

The gene calls are TRBV5-1 and TRBJ2-5, with D unresolved. Trimming left V 0 bases short and J 2 bases short, with 5 bases between. The CDR3 is made up of 13 amino acids. Germline V gene data show CDR1 as SGHRS and CDR2 as YFSETQ. This chain's CDR3 is CASSLDAQETQYF. CDR3 bases: TGCGCCAGCAGCTTGGATGCTCAAGAGACCCAGTACTTC.

The chain uses TRBV6-4 and TRBJ2-6; 8 bases are shared with TRBD1. Germline CDR1 MRHNA, CDR2 SNTAGT. The CDR3 is 18 amino acids. The junction had 9 bases not matched to a gene; V was cut back by 5 bases and J by 0 bases. This CDR3 reads CASSLTGVWLSGANVLTF. The DNA for the CDR3 is TGTGCCAGCAGTTTGACAGGGGTTTGGCTCTCTGGGGCCAACGTCCTGACTTTC.

This rearrangement joins TRBV5-6 to TRBJ2-2, with D possibly matching TRBD1 (5 bases). V was pared by 4 bases and J by 4 bases, with 11 bases between. Germline CDR1 SGHDT, CDR2 YYEEEE. CDR3 length: 14 amino acids. The CDR3 region is CASSDWGGTGELFF. The CDR3 DNA sequence: TGTGCCAGCAGCGACTGGGGCGGCACCGGGGAGCTGTTTTTT.

The J gene is TRBJ1-3, the V gene TRBV2; D is unresolved. V lost 3 bases to trimming and J lost 0 bases, with 12 bases between them. The CDR3 has 16 amino acids. Germline CDR1 and CDR2: SNHLY and FYNNEI. The CDR3 region is CASSDPQSVSGNTIYF. As DNA, the CDR3 is TGTGCCAGCAGTGATCCACAGAGTGTCTCTGGAAACACCATATATTTT. Full variable domain (remainder filled in from reference TRBV2 and TRBJ1-3): EPEVTQTPSHQVTQMGQEVILRCVPISNHLYFYWYRQILGQKVEFLVSFYNNEISEKSEIFDDQFSVERPDGSNFTLKIRSTKLEDSAMYFCASSDPQSVSGNTIYFGEGSWLTVV.

This rearrangement joins TRBV7-2 to TRBJ2-7; 14 positions match TRBD2. There are 15 residues in the CDR3. CDR1 is SGHTA, CDR2 FQGNSA, per germline. Germline trimming cut 5 bases from V and 7 bases from J; bases unmatched to any gene: 7. Here the CDR3 reads CASSMTSGRAGEQYF. CDR3 nucleotides: TGTGCCAGCAGCATGACTAGCGGGAGGGCGGGTGAGCAGTACTTC. Variable domain in full (rest from reference TRBV7-2 and TRBJ2-7): GAGVSQSPSNKVTEKGKDVELRCDPISGHTALYWYRQSLGQGLEFLIYFQGNSAPDKSGLPSDRFSAERTGGSVSTLTIQRTQQEDSAVYLCASSMTSGRAGEQYFGPGTRLTVT.

This chain links TRBV7-9 with TRBJ2-5; D unclear. The DNA end lines up better with TRBJ2-7; the J call may be wrong. The CDR3 covers 13 residues. Germline loops: CDR1 SEHNR, CDR2 FQNEAQ (reference sequence). The CDR3 bases are TGTGCCAGCAGCTTAGGGCAGATCTACGAGCAGTACTTC. Translated: CASSLGQIYEQYF.

This clone was counted once. The V and J genes are TRBV2 and TRBJ2-3; a possible D gene is TRBD2 (5 bases). The CDR3 loop spans 14 amino acids. Per germline, CDR1 SNHLY and CDR2 FYNNEI. The ends were cut back, 6 bases at V and 2 bases at J, with 12 bases in the middle. The CDR3 sequence is CASRDSAVTDTQYF. The DNA for the CDR3 is TGTGCCAGCAGGGATAGCGCCGTCACAGATACGCAGTATTTT.

Comments on this clone: This sample includes further DNA sequences coding for the same CDR3. The chain carries TRBV2 and TRBJ2-1, with D possibly being TRBD2 (6 bases). Trimming removed 0 bases from V and 0 bases from J, with 6 bases in between. This CDR3 region has 15 residues. In germline, CDR1 is SNHLY, CDR2 FYNNEI. The CDR3, as DNA: TGTGCCAGCAGTGAAGCCGGGAGCTCCTACAATGAGCAGTTCTTC. Its translation is CASSEAGSSYNEQFF.

The chain joins TRBV19 to TRBJ2-7; no reliable D call. V was cut by 5 bases and J by 6 bases, with 23 bases left in between. The CDR3 consists of 16 residues. The germline V gene encodes CDR1 LNHDA and CDR2 SQIVND (reference sequence). The CDR3, as DNA: TGTGCCAGTAGTTGGGGTGGCGGAGTTAAGCCCCTCGAGCAGTACTTC. This codes for CASSWGGGVKPLEQYF.

On this clone itself: The sample holds other DNA sequences that translate to the same CDR3. The chain is built from TRBV5-1 and TRBJ2-3, with TRBD2 matching 13 bases. Germline loops: CDR1 SGHRS, CDR2 YFSETQ. The CDR3 has 16 amino acids. Germline trimming cut 0 bases from V and 6 bases from J; bases unmatched to any gene: 4. In DNA, the CDR3 is TGCGCCAGCAGCTTGGGACTAGCGGGGGGAAGGGATACGCAGTATTTT. Translation: CASSLGLAGGRDTQYF. Complete variable domain (other parts from reference TRBV5-1 and TRBJ2-3): KAGVTQTPRYLIKTRGQQVTLSCSPISGHRSVSWYQQTPGQGLQFLFEYFSETQRNKGNFPGRFSGRQFSNSRSEMNVSTLELGDSALYLCASSLGLAGGRDTQYFGPGTRLTVL.

The genes are TRBV30 and TRBJ2-5; D might be TRBD1 or TRBD2, each matching 5 bases. V gave up 5 bases and J gave up 5 bases, with 18 bases separating them. Germline loops: CDR1 GTSNPN, CDR2 SVGIG (reference sequence). The CDR3 runs 14 residues. The CDR3 spells CAWGTGQGQETQYF. The DNA for the CDR3 is TGTGCCTGGGGTACGGGGCAGGGTCAGGAGACCCAGTACTTC. Variable domain in full (rest from reference TRBV30 and TRBJ2-5): SQTIHQWPATLVQPVGSPLSLECTVEGTSNPNLYWYRQAAGRGLQLLFYSVGIGQISSEVPQNLSASRPQDRQFILSSKKLLLSDSGFYLCAWGTGQGQETQYFGPGTRLLVL.

This sequence joins TRBV6-1 and TRBJ2-7; unclear D gene. Trimming took 6 bases from V and 3 from J, leaving 12 bases between them. This CDR3 has 13 amino acids. Germline values: CDR1 MNHNS, CDR2 SASEGT. CDR3 coding DNA: TGTGCCAGCAGCCCCGCGGCACTCTACGAGCAGTACTTC. Translation: CASSPAALYEQYF.

The chain recombines TRBV7-3 with TRBJ2-2, with D perhaps TRBD2 (5 bases). This CDR3 spans 14 amino acids. Germline V gene sequence: CDR1 SGHTA, CDR2 FQGTGA. V was shortened by 2 bases and J by 6 bases, with 10 bases between the two germline ends. The DNA for the CDR3 is TGTGCCAGCAGCTTATTGGGAGTATCCGGGGAGCTGTTTTTT. This encodes CASSLLGVSGELFF.

The chain carries TRBV4-2 and TRBJ2-7, with 9 positions matching TRBD1. Germline V CDR1 and CDR2: LGHNA, YNFKEQ. V shed 4 bases, J shed 2 bases, and the junction held 6 bases outside the gene matches. This CDR3 is 15 amino acids long. Here the CDR3 reads CASSPGGTGPYEQYF. CDR3 nucleotide sequence: TGTGCCAGCAGCCCCGGAGGGACAGGGCCCTACGAGCAGTACTTC.

The chain carries TRBV5-1 and TRBJ2-5; possible D gene TRBD2, 6 bases. The CDR3 length is 16 residues. V was clipped by 0 bases and J by 0 bases, with 12 bases between them. Germline V gene data show CDR1 as SGHRS and CDR2 as YFSETQ. The CDR3 DNA is TGCGCCAGCAGCTTGGCCGGGACTCGATACCAAGAGACCCAGTACTTC. Its translation is CASSLAGTRYQETQYF. The full variable domain, completed using reference TRBV5-1 and TRBJ2-5, is KAGVTQTPRYLIKTRGQQVTLSCSPISGHRSVSWYQQTPGQGLQFLFEYFSETQRNKGNFPGRFSGRQFSNSRSEMNVSTLELGDSALYLCASSLAGTRYQETQYFGPGTRLLVL.

This clone was detected only a few times. The chain combines TRBV7-8 with TRBJ1-5, with D tentatively TRBD1 (5 bases). Germline CDR1 is SGHVS and CDR2 is FQNEAQ. Trimming shortened V by 1 base and J by 2 bases, and 15 bases separated the two germline ends. The CDR3 contains 17 residues. CDR3 protein: CASSLEQLTRGNQPQHF. The CDR3 nucleotides read TGTGCCAGCAGCTTAGAACAGCTCACCAGGGGCAATCAGCCCCAGCATTTT.